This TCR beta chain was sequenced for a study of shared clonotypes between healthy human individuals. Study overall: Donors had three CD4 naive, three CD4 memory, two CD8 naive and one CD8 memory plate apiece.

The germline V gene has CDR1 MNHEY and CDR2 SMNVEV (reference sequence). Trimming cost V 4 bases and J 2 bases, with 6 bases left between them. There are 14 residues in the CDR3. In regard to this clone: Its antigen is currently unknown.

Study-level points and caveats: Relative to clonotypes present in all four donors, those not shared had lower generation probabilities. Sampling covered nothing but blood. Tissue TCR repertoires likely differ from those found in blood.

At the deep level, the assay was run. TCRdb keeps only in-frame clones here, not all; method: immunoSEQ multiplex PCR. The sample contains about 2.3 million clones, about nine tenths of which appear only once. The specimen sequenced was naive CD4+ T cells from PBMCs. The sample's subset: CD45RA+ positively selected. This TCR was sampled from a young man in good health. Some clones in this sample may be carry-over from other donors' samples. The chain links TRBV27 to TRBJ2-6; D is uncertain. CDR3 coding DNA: TGTGCCAGCAGTTCTGGCCCTGGGGCCAACGTCCTGACTTTC. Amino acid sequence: CASSSGPGANVLTF.